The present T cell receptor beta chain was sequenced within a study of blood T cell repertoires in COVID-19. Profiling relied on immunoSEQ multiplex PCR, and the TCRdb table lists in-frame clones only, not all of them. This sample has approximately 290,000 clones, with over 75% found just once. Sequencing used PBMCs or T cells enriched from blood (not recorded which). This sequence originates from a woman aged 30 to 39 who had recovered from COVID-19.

CDR3 in DNA: TGTGCCAGCAGCCTAAGAACTCAGGGCCACACTGAAGCTTTCTTT. Its protein product is CASSLRTQGHTEAFF. The J gene is TRBJ1-1, the V gene TRBV11-1; D perhaps matches TRBD1 (5 bases). V lost 5 bases and J 3 bases, leaving 16 bases between the germline ends. Per the germline V gene, CDR1 is SGHAT and CDR2 is FQDESV (reference sequence). This CDR3 has 15 residues.